The 30 T cell receptor beta chains listed next were all sequenced from one sample in a study of blood T cell repertoires in COVID-19. Clones were read by immunoSEQ multiplex PCR, and TCRdb kept only the in-frame ones, dropping some. The sample records 20,000 to 25,000 clones, approximately 80% being singletons. The sample taken for sequencing was peripheral blood. All receptors come from a man older than 75 with active or convalescent COVID-19.

This clone is a singleton in its sample. This chain links TRBV10-3 with TRBJ2-7; a weak D match, TRBD2 (6 bases). With 9 bases removed from V and 5 bases from J, the gap between germline ends came to 14 bases. Per the germline V gene, CDR1 is ENHRY and CDR2 is SYGVKD. This CDR3 spans 12 amino acids. The CDR3 loop reads CAISRRLDEQYF. Here the CDR3 DNA reads TGTGCCATTTCGAGAAGACTAGACGAGCAGTACTTC.

This chain connects TRBV2 to TRBJ2-7; unclear D gene. Trimming shortened V by 0 bases and J by 4 bases, and 13 bases separated the two germline ends. The V gene's germline CDR1 is SNHLY and CDR2 FYNNEI. The CDR3 is 15 residues long. CDR3 sequence: CASSEALVLDYEQYF. CDR3 nucleotides: TGTGCCAGCAGTGAAGCCCTCGTCCTAGATTACGAGCAGTACTTC.

In its sample, this clone was seen a few times. J is TRBJ2-3 and V is TRBV28, with 8 nucleotides matching TRBD2. CDR1 MDHEN and CDR2 SYDVKM come from the germline V gene. V gave up 3 bases and J gave up 3 bases; unmatched junction bases: 2. The CDR3 extends over 14 amino acids. CDR3 protein: CASSFLAGTDTQYF. The DNA for the CDR3 is TGTGCCAGCAGTTTCCTAGCGGGTACAGATACGCAGTATTTT. Full variable domain (rest looked up from reference TRBV28 and TRBJ2-3): DVKVTQSSRYLVKRTGEKVFLECVQDMDHENMFWYRQDPGLGLRLIYFSYDVKMKEKGDIPEGYSVSREKKERFSLILESASTNQTSMYLCASSFLAGTDTQYFGPGTRLTVL.

The chain employs TRBV9 and TRBJ1-1; no firm D call. The CDR3 sequence is 14 residues long. In germline, CDR1 is SGDLS, CDR2 YYNGEE. Between the trimmed V and J ends, which lost 0 bases and 1 base, there was a span of 7 bases. The CDR3 region has the DNA TGTGCCAGCAGCGTAGTTCCTAAGAACACTGAAGCTTTCTTT. Protein: CASSVVPKNTEAFF.

V gene TRBV6-5 combines with J gene TRBJ2-3; 8 bases map to TRBD2. Germline CDR1 is MNHEY and CDR2 is SVGAGI. The length of the CDR3 is 16 residues. With V trimmed by 4 bases and J by 2 bases, 8 bases remained unmatched. CDR3 sequence (DNA): TGTGCCAGCAGTTTATCTCCCGGGGGGGCCACAGATACGCAGTATTTT. This translates into CASSLSPGGATDTQYF.

The chain recombines TRBV14 with TRBJ1-6; a weak D match, TRBD1 (6 bases). The germline CDR1 and CDR2 sequences are SGHDN and FVKESK. The CDR3 runs to 13 residues. Trimming left V 2 bases short and J 8 bases short, with 7 bases between. The CDR3 sequence: CASSQYRDSPLHF. CDR3 DNA: TGTGCCAGCAGCCAATACAGGGATTCACCCCTCCACTTT.

The chain carries TRBV7-2 and TRBJ2-3; 9 bases fit TRBD2. Germline lookup yields CDR1 SGHTA and CDR2 FQGNSA. The CDR3 runs 17 residues. V lost 5 bases to trimming and J lost 2 bases; unmatched junction nucleotides: 11. DNA for the CDR3: TGTGCCAGCAGCCCCCTGGGGCTAGCGGGAAACACAGATACGCAGTATTTT. This translates into CASSPLGLAGNTDTQYF.

The genes are TRBV7-2 and TRBJ2-5; 7 nucleotides line up with TRBD1. CDR1 and CDR2 from the germline V gene are SGHTA and FQGNSA. The V and J ends lost 2 bases and 10 bases, in that order; junction bases with no gene match: 10. The CDR3 totals 14 residues. DNA of the CDR3: TGTGCCAGCAGCTTATCAGGGCCCCAGGGGGACCAGTACTTC. It codes for CASSLSGPQGDQYF.

This clone came up once. The chain is built from TRBV4-3 and TRBJ1-2; 7 bases are shared with TRBD1. Germline CDR1 LGHNA, CDR2 YSLEER. CDR3 size: 14 residues. V lost 0 bases, J lost 4 bases, and 2 bases stayed unmatched. CDR3 region: CASSQERGLYGYTF. In DNA form, the CDR3 reads TGCGCCAGCAGCCAAGAAAGGGGGCTCTATGGCTACACCTTC.

This chain connects TRBV2 to TRBJ1-6, with D perhaps TRBD1 (6 bases). The germline V gene encodes CDR1 SNHLY and CDR2 FYNNEI. V lost 6 bases to trimming and J lost 3 bases, with 12 bases between them. The CDR3 has 15 amino acids. The CDR3 loop is CASSKQGSYNSPLHF. CDR3 DNA: TGTGCCAGCAGCAAACAGGGTAGCTATAATTCACCCCTCCACTTT.

The chain has TRBV6-1 and TRBJ2-1; 9 bases are a match to TRBD1. The V gene's germline CDR1 is MNHNS and CDR2 SASEGT. The trim removed 4 bases at V and 5 bases at J, leaving 15 bases unmatched. The CDR3 spans 18 residues. The CDR3 protein is CASSGRTLSGTGHNEQFF. The CDR3 DNA is TGTGCCAGCAGTGGCCGGACCCTCTCCGGGACAGGGCACAATGAGCAGTTCTTC.

The chain joins TRBV10-3 to TRBJ2-7; 7 nucleotides align to TRBD2. With 10 bases clipped from V and 2 bases from J, the junction kept 8 bases outside the gene matches. The CDR3 covers 13 residues. From germline, CDR1 is ENHRY and CDR2 SYGVKD. The DNA for the CDR3 is TGTGCCACCGACTGGGGGGGGACCTACGAGCAGTACTTC. It encodes CATDWGGTYEQYF.

V gene TRBV5-5 combines with J gene TRBJ2-2; perhaps TRBD1 as D (5 bases). With 0 bases removed from V and 6 bases from J, the gap between germline ends came to 15 bases. Germline V gene sequence: CDR1 SGHKS, CDR2 YYEKEE (reference sequence). The CDR3 totals 16 residues. CDR3 amino acids: CASSLAGQVGAGELFF. CDR3 in DNA: TGTGCCAGCAGCTTGGCCGGGCAGGTAGGGGCCGGGGAGCTGTTTTTT.

The V call is TRBV2, the J call TRBJ1-5; 8 nucleotides line up with TRBD1. V gave up 3 bases and J gave up 7 bases; unmatched junction bases: 5. CDR1 is SNHLY, CDR2 FYNNEI, per germline. The CDR3 consists of 14 residues. In DNA, the CDR3 is TGTGCCAGCAGTGACCGGACAGGGATACAGCCCCAGCATTTT. The encoded protein is CASSDRTGIQPQHF.

This chain links TRBV11-2 with TRBJ2-7, with a tentative D call TRBD2 (5 bases). This CDR3 region has 14 residues. V lost 3 bases and J 6 bases, leaving 15 bases between the germline ends. Germline loops: CDR1 SGHAT, CDR2 FQNNGV. The CDR3 loop is CASSLTKEGIEQYF. The DNA of the CDR3 is TGTGCCAGCAGCTTGACCAAAGAGGGTATCGAGCAGTACTTC. The full variable domain, in which reference TRBV11-2 and TRBJ2-7 provide the parts outside the CDR3, is EAGVAQSPRYKIIEKRQSVAFWCNPISGHATLYWYQQILGQGPKLLIQFQNNGVVDDSQLPKDRFSAERLKGVDSTLKIQPAKLEDSAVYLCASSLTKEGIEQYFGPGTRLTVT.

The chain employs TRBV18 and TRBJ2-1; a weak D match, TRBD1 (5 bases). This CDR3 comprises 13 residues. Trimming stripped 2 bases from V and 6 bases from J, with 8 bases between. CDR1 is KGHSH, CDR2 LQKENI, per germline. As DNA, the CDR3 is TGTGCCAGCTCACCAACAGGAAGCAATGAGCAGTTCTTC. This sequence encodes CASSPTGSNEQFF.

The chain combines TRBV19 with TRBJ1-1; D might be TRBD1 (5 bases). The CDR3 runs 16 residues. Deletions cut 3 bases from V and 0 bases from J, with 14 bases between. Germline V gene sequence: CDR1 LNHDA, CDR2 SQIVND (reference sequence). In DNA, the CDR3 is TGTGCCAGTAGTATCAGGGCTAAGGGTATGAACACTGAAGCTTTCTTT. Its translation is CASSIRAKGMNTEAFF.

The chain recombines TRBV6-5 with TRBJ1-4; D is possibly TRBD1 (5 bases). The CDR3 sequence is 14 residues long. Germline V lookup: CDR1 MNHEY, CDR2 SVGAGI. The germline V and J ends were trimmed by 8 bases and 6 bases, with 16 bases remaining between them. Here the CDR3 reads CASRSGGFDEKLFF. CDR3 nucleotides: TGTGCCAGCCGTTCCGGGGGGTTTGATGAAAAACTGTTTTTT.

This chain joins TRBV28 and TRBJ2-7, with 8 bases identical to TRBD2. Looked up from germline, CDR1 is MDHEN and CDR2 is SYDVKM. The CDR3 length is 16 residues. The trim removed 0 bases at V and 2 bases at J, leaving 6 bases unmatched. CDR3 DNA: TGTGCCAGCAGTTTATGGGGACTAGGCCTTACCTACGAGCAGTACTTC. Its translation is CASSLWGLGLTYEQYF. The full variable domain, with the rest looked up from reference TRBV28 and TRBJ2-7, is DVKVTQSSRYLVKRTGEKVFLECVQDMDHENMFWYRQDPGLGLRLIYFSYDVKMKEKGDIPEGYSVSREKKERFSLILESASTNQTSMYLCASSLWGLGLTYEQYFGPGTRLTVT.

The V gene is TRBV6-2 or TRBV6-3, the J gene TRBJ1-3, with TRBD1 as a possible D gene (6 bases). The CDR3 is made up of 18 amino acids. Trimming stripped 6 bases from V and 4 bases from J, with 25 bases between. Germline CDR1 is MNHEY and CDR2 is SVGEGT. CDR3 protein: CASSPSGHHFSSGNTIYF. In DNA, the CDR3 is TGTGCCAGCAGCCCCTCGGGACACCATTTCTCCTCCGGAAACACCATATATTTT.

The chain has TRBV29-1 and TRBJ2-3; 10 nucleotides align to TRBD2. The CDR3 is 14 residues long. Looked up from germline, CDR1 is SQVTM and CDR2 is ANQGSEA. V dropped 6 bases and J dropped 0; count of bases not matched to a gene: 3. The CDR3, as DNA: TGCAGCGTCCCTAGCGGGGGAAGCACAGATACGCAGTATTTT. Protein: CSVPSGGSTDTQYF.

V gene TRBV5-8 combines with J gene TRBJ1-5, with TRBD1 as a possible D gene (6 bases). The CDR3 is 15 amino acids. V lost 6 bases, J lost 2 bases, and 15 bases lay in between. Germline-derived CDR1 and CDR2 are SGHTS and YDEGEE. The CDR3 region is CASTAKGEGNQPQHF. CDR3 sequence (DNA): TGTGCCAGCACCGCTAAGGGGGAAGGCAATCAGCCCCAGCATTTT. Filled out from reference TRBV5-8 and TRBJ1-5, the complete variable domain reads EAGVTQSPTHLIKTRGQQATLRCSPISGHTSVYWYQQALGLGLQFLLWYDEGEERNRGNFPPRFSGRQFPNYSSELNVNALELEDSALYLCASTAKGEGNQPQHFGDGTRLSIL.

This clone was recorded once. This chain links TRBV10-3 with TRBJ1-1; D call uncertain. The V gene's germline CDR1 is ENHRY and CDR2 SYGVKD. This CDR3 spans 12 amino acids. Trimming stripped 5 bases from V and 1 base from J, with 5 bases between. CDR3 sequence reads: CAISTANTEAFF. The DNA of the CDR3 is TGTGCCATCAGTACAGCGAACACTGAAGCTTTCTTT.

Only one count was recorded for this clone. This chain connects TRBV27 to TRBJ2-7; the D is unclear. V was trimmed by 2 bases and J by 0 bases, leaving 5 bases between them. The CDR3 sequence is 13 residues long. From germline, CDR1 is MNHEY and CDR2 SMNVEV (reference sequence). This CDR3 reads CASSLGGSYEQYF. Here the CDR3 DNA reads TGTGCCAGCAGTTTAGGCGGCTCCTACGAGCAGTACTTC.

The gene calls are TRBV5-8 and TRBJ1-5, with TRBD1 identical over 10 bases. The germline V gene encodes CDR1 SGHTS and CDR2 YDEGEE. This CDR3 spans 15 amino acids. After removal of 4 bases from V and 5 bases from J, the junction contained 6 bases not matched to a gene. The CDR3 reads CASSLDRGKYQPQHF. CDR3 coding DNA: TGTGCCAGCAGCCTGGACAGGGGGAAATATCAGCCCCAGCATTTT.

The chain links TRBV5-4 to TRBJ2-7; the D gene is possibly TRBD2 (6 bases). Between the trimmed V and J ends, which lost 6 bases and 7 bases, there was a span of 17 bases. The CDR3 totals 13 residues. Germline V gene lookup returns CDR1 SGHNT and CDR2 YYREEE (reference sequence). CDR3 nucleotides: TGTGCCAGCACCGGGACTCCGGCGGGGGAGCAGTACTTC. Its translation is CASTGTPAGEQYF.

This clone appeared a few times. CDR3 residues: CASSSTGTGQETQYF. The CDR3 DNA reads TGCGCCAGCAGCTCGACCGGGACAGGGCAAGAGACCCAGTACTTC. This rearrangement joins TRBV5-1 to TRBJ2-5, with 9 bases lining up with TRBD1. The CDR3 is 15 amino acids. Germline-derived CDR1 and CDR2 are SGHRS and YFSETQ. V lost 3 bases, J lost 2 bases, and 5 bases stayed unmatched.

The V and J genes are TRBV19 and TRBJ1-1; 7 nucleotides match TRBD1. The V segment lost 2 bases and the J segment 4 bases; nucleotides outside the gene matches: 4. The CDR3 is made up of 14 amino acids. Germline CDR1 is LNHDA and CDR2 is SQIVND (reference sequence). In DNA form, the CDR3 reads TGTGCCAGTAGTATAACACGGGACAGCACTGAAGCTTTCTTT. As protein: CASSITRDSTEAFF. Filled out from reference TRBV19 and TRBJ1-1, the complete variable domain reads DGGITQSPKYLFRKEGQNVTLSCEQNLNHDAMYWYRQDPGQGLRLIYYSQIVNDFQKGDIAEGYSVSREKKESFPLTVTSAQKNPTAFYLCASSITRDSTEAFFGQGTRLTVV.

The chain couples TRBV25-1 to TRBJ1-5; maybe TRBD1 (5 bases). From germline, CDR1 is MGHDK and CDR2 SYGVNS. This CDR3 comprises 18 residues. V was shortened by 6 bases and J by 2 bases, with 23 bases between the two germline ends. CDR3 sequence: CASRKQGGRRHGNQPQHF. Here the CDR3 DNA reads TGTGCCAGCAGGAAGCAGGGAGGACGGCGACATGGCAATCAGCCCCAGCATTTT.

The V gene is TRBV2, the J gene TRBJ1-1; D is unclear. CDR3 size: 14 residues. Germline V CDR1 and CDR2: SNHLY, FYNNEI. The germline V and J ends were trimmed by 4 bases and 3 bases, with 12 bases remaining between them. This chain's CDR3 is CASSALLSYTEAFF. CDR3 DNA sequence: TGTGCCAGCAGTGCGTTGTTGTCCTACACTGAAGCTTTCTTT.